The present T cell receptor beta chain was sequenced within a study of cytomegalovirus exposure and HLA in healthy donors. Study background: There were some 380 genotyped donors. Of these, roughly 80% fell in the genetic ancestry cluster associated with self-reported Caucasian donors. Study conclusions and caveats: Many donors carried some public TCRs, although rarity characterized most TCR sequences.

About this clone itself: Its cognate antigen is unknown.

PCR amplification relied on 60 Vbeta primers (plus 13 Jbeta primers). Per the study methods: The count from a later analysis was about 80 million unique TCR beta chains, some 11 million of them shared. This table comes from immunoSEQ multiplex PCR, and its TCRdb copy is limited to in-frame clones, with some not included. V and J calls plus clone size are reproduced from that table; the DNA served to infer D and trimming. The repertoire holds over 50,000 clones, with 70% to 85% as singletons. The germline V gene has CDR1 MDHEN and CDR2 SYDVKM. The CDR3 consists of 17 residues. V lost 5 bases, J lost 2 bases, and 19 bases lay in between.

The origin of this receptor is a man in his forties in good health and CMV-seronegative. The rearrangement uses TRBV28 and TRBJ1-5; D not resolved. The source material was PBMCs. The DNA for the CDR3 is TGTGCCAGCAGTCCCCGGGGTTGGCAGAAGGGCAATCAGCCCCAGCATTTT. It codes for CASSPRGWQKGNQPQHF.